One sample yielded the 26 T cell receptor beta chains listed below, sequenced in a study of blood T cell repertoires in COVID-19. Profiling relied on immunoSEQ multiplex PCR, and the TCRdb table lists in-frame clones only, not all of them. The sample has about 42,000 clones; approximately 90% are singletons. The sequenced sample was peripheral blood. Receptors originate from a human donor in a cohort sampled during active COVID-19.

The chain's CDR3 is CAISPIDRALGAFF. The CDR3 coding sequence is TGTGCCATCAGTCCTATCGACAGGGCTCTCGGGGCTTTCTTT. The V and J genes are TRBV10-3 and TRBJ1-1, with TRBD1 matching 7 bases. CDR3 length equals 14 residues. Looked up from germline, CDR1 is ENHRY and CDR2 is SYGVKD. V was clipped by 5 bases and J by 11 bases; unmatched bases: 14.

The gene calls are TRBV5-1 and TRBJ2-7; a possible D gene is TRBD1 (5 bases). Germline loops: CDR1 SGHRS, CDR2 YFSETQ. V was trimmed by 0 bases and J by 3 bases, leaving 13 bases between them. The CDR3 runs 15 residues. CDR3 sequence (DNA): TGCGCCAGCAGCTTGGCCGGCAGGGTTTACTACGAGCAGTACTTC. It encodes CASSLAGRVYYEQYF.

The chain couples TRBV5-1 to TRBJ2-7, with 14 bases matching TRBD2. The CDR3 is 18 residues long. J was trimmed by 4 bases and V by 4 bases; bases with no gene match: 13. Germline V lookup: CDR1 SGHRS, CDR2 YFSETQ. The DNA of the CDR3 is TGCGCCAGCAGCACGGGACTAGCGGGAGTTGAGCAACCTTACGAGCAGTACTTC. Amino acid sequence: CASSTGLAGVEQPYEQYF.

This chain joins TRBV3-1 (or the pseudogene TRBV3-2) and TRBJ1-1; tentative D call: TRBD1 (5 bases). Germline V gene lookup returns CDR1 LGHDT and CDR2 YNNKEL (reference sequence). V was clipped by 7 bases and J by 1 base, with 7 bases between them. This CDR3 has 12 residues. Written as DNA, the CDR3 is TGTGCCAGCACTGACAGGAACACTGAAGCTTTCTTT. Translated: CASTDRNTEAFF.

The chain employs TRBV6-1 and TRBJ2-1; D perhaps matches TRBD1 (5 bases). The CDR3 consists of 14 residues. Germline CDR1 reads MNHNS; CDR2 reads SASEGT. V dropped 3 bases and J dropped 3 bases, with 9 bases sitting between them. The CDR3 DNA reads as TGTGCCAGCAGTGATCCACAGGTCTACAATGAGCAGTTCTTC. The encoded protein is CASSDPQVYNEQFF.

This clone appeared a single time. V gene TRBV4-2 combines with J gene TRBJ2-3; 10 nucleotides align to TRBD2. The germline gives CDR1 LGHNA, CDR2 YNFKEQ. CDR3 length: 19 amino acids. Trimming cost V 4 bases and J 4 bases; bases outside gene matches: 17. CDR3 amino acids: CASSRLISGGPTGADTQYF. The CDR3 DNA sequence: TGTGCCAGCAGCCGGCTTATTAGCGGGGGGCCTACGGGGGCAGATACGCAGTATTTT.

The chain employs TRBV19 and TRBJ2-6; possibly TRBD2 for D (7 bases). Germline CDR1 and CDR2: LNHDA and SQIVND (reference sequence). This CDR3 contains 18 residues. Trimming took off 8 bases at V and 4 bases at J, with 24 bases between the two ends. CDR3 protein: CASLSRQGTMSGANVLTF. CDR3 coding DNA: TGTGCCAGTTTATCCCGCCAGGGGACTATGTCGGGGGCCAACGTCCTGACTTTC.

The chain uses TRBV19 and TRBJ2-1; TRBD1 matches at 7 bases. Germline values: CDR1 LNHDA, CDR2 SQIVND (reference sequence). After removal of 5 bases from V and 5 bases from J, the junction contained 3 bases not matched to a gene. The CDR3 is made up of 13 amino acids. The CDR3 region is CASSPGQNNEQFF. DNA of the CDR3: TGTGCCAGTAGTCCGGGACAGAACAATGAGCAGTTCTTC.

The genes are TRBV19 and TRBJ2-7, with 9 positions matching TRBD1. The germline V gene has CDR1 LNHDA and CDR2 SQIVND (reference sequence). CDR3 length equals 14 residues. Trimming cost V 4 bases and J 3 bases; bases outside gene matches: 4. Written as DNA, the CDR3 is TGTGCCAGTAGTAGGACAGGGGACGGCTACGAGCAGTACTTC. Its protein product is CASSRTGDGYEQYF.

This chain links TRBV3-1 (or the pseudogene TRBV3-2) with TRBJ2-2, with 9 positions matching TRBD2. J was trimmed by 5 bases and V by 6 bases; bases with no gene match: 10. The CDR3 totals 16 residues. Germline loops: CDR1 LGHDT, CDR2 YNNKEL (reference sequence). This chain's CDR3 is CASSYIAGAVTGELFF. DNA of the CDR3: TGTGCCAGCAGTTATATAGCGGGGGCCGTAACCGGGGAGCTGTTTTTT.

The rearrangement links TRBV11-2 to TRBJ1-1; D is perhaps TRBD1 (5 bases). The length of the CDR3 is 16 residues. The V end lost 5 bases, the J end lost 1 base, and 17 bases lay between the germline ends. In germline, CDR1 is SGHAT, CDR2 FQNNGV. The CDR3 loop is CASSTNPPQGNTEAFF. The CDR3 nucleotides read TGTGCCAGCAGCACTAACCCGCCTCAGGGGAACACTGAAGCTTTCTTT.

V usage is TRBV9 and J usage is TRBJ2-5; 9 nucleotides align to TRBD2. Germline V gene sequence: CDR1 SGDLS, CDR2 YYNGEE. V dropped 0 bases and J dropped 4; count of bases not matched to a gene: 4. This CDR3 spans 15 amino acids. Here the CDR3 DNA reads TGTGCCAGCAGCGTAGTTCCTAGCGGGATAGAGACCCAGTACTTC. Protein sequence: CASSVVPSGIETQYF.

V usage is TRBV4-1 and J usage is TRBJ2-1, with TRBD2 matching over 12 bases. The V segment lost 4 bases and the J segment 6 bases; nucleotides outside the gene matches: 4. Germline V gene lookup returns CDR1 MGHRA and CDR2 YSYEKL. This CDR3 spans 15 amino acids. CDR3 sequence: CASSRLGLAGNEQFF. The CDR3 nucleotides are TGCGCCAGCAGCCGATTGGGACTAGCGGGCAATGAGCAGTTCTTC.

The chain employs TRBV12-3 or TRBV12-4 and TRBJ2-2; D unresolved. The CDR3 runs to 13 residues. V lost 6 bases and J lost 0, with 5 bases in between. CDR3 nucleotides: TGTGCCAGCAGGAGTTCGAACACCGGGGAGCTGTTTTTT. It codes for CASRSSNTGELFF.

The gene calls are TRBV6-5 and TRBJ2-3; a weak D match, TRBD1 (6 bases). The V end was cut by 6 bases, the J end by 4 bases, with 17 bases between. The CDR3 is made up of 15 amino acids. Germline V CDR1 and CDR2: MNHEY, SVGAGI. DNA for the CDR3: TGTGCCAGCAGCAAAAACAGGGTCGGCGCAGATACGCAGTATTTT. It encodes CASSKNRVGADTQYF.

This clone was seen a few times. The chain links TRBV18 to TRBJ1-5, with TRBD1 matching 9 bases. CDR1 is KGHSH and CDR2 is LQKENI in the germline V gene. V gave up 6 bases and J gave up 4 bases; unmatched junction bases: 4. The CDR3 consists of 14 residues. CDR3 amino acids: CASSQGTGNQPQHF. CDR3 nucleotide sequence: TGTGCCAGCTCCCAGGGGACAGGGAATCAGCCCCAGCATTTT.

This chain joins TRBV5-1 and TRBJ2-1; possibly TRBD1 for D (7 bases). The V gene lost 4 bases and the J gene lost 5 bases, with 22 bases spanning the gap. This CDR3 spans 17 amino acids. Germline V gene sequence: CDR1 SGHRS, CDR2 YFSETQ. The CDR3 is CASSGKGGSSAHNEQFF. The CDR3 DNA is TGCGCCAGCAGCGGGAAAGGGGGCTCTAGCGCCCACAATGAGCAGTTCTTC.

The chain joins TRBV5-1 to TRBJ2-5; D not resolved. The CDR3 contains 14 residues. The V end lost 0 bases, the J end lost 2 bases, and 8 bases lay between the germline ends. Looked up from germline, CDR1 is SGHRS and CDR2 is YFSETQ. The CDR3 sequence is CASSLVTVQETQYF. The CDR3 DNA sequence: TGCGCCAGCAGCTTGGTAACAGTACAAGAGACCCAGTACTTC.

V and J are TRBV28 and TRBJ2-7, with 7 nucleotides matching TRBD2. CDR1 is MDHEN and CDR2 is SYDVKM in the germline V gene. This CDR3 has 16 residues. The junction had 9 bases not matched to a gene; V was cut back by 3 bases and J by 1 base. CDR3: CASSFSLAELSYEQYF. Here the CDR3 DNA reads TGTGCCAGCAGTTTTTCCCTAGCGGAGTTATCCTACGAGCAGTACTTC.

The V and J genes are TRBV11-2 and TRBJ2-7; D is undetermined. The CDR3 loop spans 12 amino acids. V lost 4 bases to trimming and J lost 3 bases, with 7 bases between them. Germline CDR1 and CDR2: SGHAT and FQNNGV. CDR3 protein: CASSSYSYEQYF. CDR3 DNA: TGTGCCAGCAGCTCATACAGCTACGAGCAGTACTTC.

The chain uses TRBV18 and TRBJ2-7; tentative D call: TRBD1 (6 bases). With 5 bases removed from V and 5 bases from J, the gap between germline ends came to 10 bases. Per germline, CDR1 KGHSH and CDR2 LQKENI. The CDR3 sequence is 12 residues long. CDR3 region: CASSKDRDEQYF. The CDR3 DNA sequence: TGTGCCAGCTCAAAGGACAGAGACGAGCAGTACTTC.

On this clone itself: The junction departs from germline at one end; a sequencing error may be responsible. The chain is built from TRBV2 and TRBJ1-6, with unresolved D. The germline V gene encodes CDR1 SNHLY and CDR2 FYNNEI. This CDR3 spans 10 amino acids. In nucleotides, the CDR3 is TGTGCCAGTCTAGCGGACCGCGGGTACTTT. Its protein product is CASLADRGYF.

This clone is a singleton in its sample. This sequence joins TRBV28 and TRBJ2-6; D uncertain. The CDR3 totals 13 residues. With 10 bases removed from V and 0 bases from J, the gap between germline ends came to 7 bases. Per the germline V gene, CDR1 is MDHEN and CDR2 is SYDVKM. CDR3 nucleotide sequence: TGTGCCACAAGAGACTCTGGGGCCAACGTCCTGACTTTC. It is translated as CATRDSGANVLTF. The full variable domain, rest sourced from reference TRBV28 and TRBJ2-6, is DVKVTQSSRYLVKRTGEKVFLECVQDMDHENMFWYRQDPGLGLRLIYFSYDVKMKEKGDIPEGYSVSREKKERFSLILESASTNQTSMYLCATRDSGANVLTFGAGSRLTVL.

A word on this clone: This sample also contains other DNA sequences that code for the same CDR3. The chain combines TRBV2 with TRBJ2-3; D is perhaps TRBD1 (5 bases). The V end was cut by 7 bases, the J end by 1 base, with 9 bases between. From germline, CDR1 is SNHLY and CDR2 FYNNEI. There are 13 residues in the CDR3. CDR3 sequence (DNA): TGTGCCAGCAATGGACAAGGCACAGATACGCAGTATTTT. Translating gives CASNGQGTDTQYF.

This clone was recorded a few times. The gene calls are TRBV7-2 and TRBJ2-5, with TRBD2 identical over 11 bases. The germline CDR1 and CDR2 sequences are SGHTA and FQGNSA. V lost 1 base and J lost 6; bases outside the gene matches: 10. This CDR3 region has 17 residues. This CDR3 reads CASSLERSSGRRKTQYF. The CDR3 DNA reads TGTGCCAGCAGCTTAGAACGGTCTAGCGGGAGGAGGAAGACCCAGTACTTC.

The chain employs TRBV7-3 and TRBJ2-3; weak D call: TRBD2 (6 bases). The CDR3 is 15 amino acids. CDR1 is SGHTA, CDR2 FQGTGA, per germline. The V end was cut by 0 bases, the J end by 1 base, with 8 bases between. The CDR3 loop is CASSLTIAGTDTQYF. In nucleotides, the CDR3 is TGTGCCAGCAGCTTAACTATAGCGGGCACAGATACGCAGTATTTT.